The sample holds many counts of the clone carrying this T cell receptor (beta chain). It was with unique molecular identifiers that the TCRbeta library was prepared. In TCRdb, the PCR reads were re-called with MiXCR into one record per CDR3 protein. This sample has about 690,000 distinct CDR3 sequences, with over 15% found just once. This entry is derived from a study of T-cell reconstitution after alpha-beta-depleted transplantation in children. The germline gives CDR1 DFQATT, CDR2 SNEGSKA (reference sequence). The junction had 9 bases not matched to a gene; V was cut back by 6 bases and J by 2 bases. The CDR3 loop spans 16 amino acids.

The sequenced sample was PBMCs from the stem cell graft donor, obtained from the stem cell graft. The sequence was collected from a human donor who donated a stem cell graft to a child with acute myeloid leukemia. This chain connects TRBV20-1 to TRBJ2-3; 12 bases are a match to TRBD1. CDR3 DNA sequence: TGCAGTGCCCCCGGGACAGGGGGCGTCGTCACAGATACGCAGTATTTT. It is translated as CSAPGTGGVVTDTQYF.